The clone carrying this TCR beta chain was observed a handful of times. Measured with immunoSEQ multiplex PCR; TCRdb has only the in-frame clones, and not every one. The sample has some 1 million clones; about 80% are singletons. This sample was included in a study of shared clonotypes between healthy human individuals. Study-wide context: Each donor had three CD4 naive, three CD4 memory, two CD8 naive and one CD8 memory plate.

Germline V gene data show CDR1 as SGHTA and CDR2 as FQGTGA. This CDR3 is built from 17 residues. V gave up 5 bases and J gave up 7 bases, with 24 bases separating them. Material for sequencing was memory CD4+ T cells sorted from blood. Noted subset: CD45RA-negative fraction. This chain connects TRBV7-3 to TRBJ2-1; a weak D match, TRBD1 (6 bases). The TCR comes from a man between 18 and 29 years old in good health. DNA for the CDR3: TGTGCCAGCAGCCCCGATGGGGGCCAGAAGTCGAGGAATGAGCAGTTCTTC. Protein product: CASSPDGGQKSRNEQFF.